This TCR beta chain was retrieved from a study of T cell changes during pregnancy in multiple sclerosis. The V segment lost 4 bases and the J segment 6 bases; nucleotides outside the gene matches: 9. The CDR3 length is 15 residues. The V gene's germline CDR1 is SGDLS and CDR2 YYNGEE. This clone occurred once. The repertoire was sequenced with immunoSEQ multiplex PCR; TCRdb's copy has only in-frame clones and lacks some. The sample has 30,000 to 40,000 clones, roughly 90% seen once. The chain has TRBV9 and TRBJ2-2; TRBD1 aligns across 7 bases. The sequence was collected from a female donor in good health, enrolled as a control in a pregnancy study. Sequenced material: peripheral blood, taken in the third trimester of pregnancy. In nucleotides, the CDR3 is TGTGCCAGCAGCTCCCGGGACAGCAGCCCCGGGGAGCTGTTTTTT. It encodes CASSSRDSSPGELFF.